This T cell receptor beta chain was captured by sequencing in a study of shared clonotypes between healthy human individuals. Terminally differentiated effector memory CD45RA+ cells were excluded from the naive CD8 cells, which were CD45RO-negative and positively selected for CCR7. This table comes from immunoSEQ multiplex PCR, and its TCRdb copy is limited to in-frame clones, with some not included. The sample records about 2.1 million clones, 90% to 95% being singletons. Trimming shortened V by 5 bases and J by 5 bases, and 13 bases separated the two germline ends. In germline, CDR1 is SEHNR, CDR2 FQNEAQ (reference sequence). The CDR3 is 13 residues long.

This receptor was taken from a man aged 18-30 years in good health. Some clones in this sample may be carry-over from other donors' samples. This sequence joins TRBV7-9 and TRBJ2-7; maybe TRBD1 (5 bases). Material for sequencing was naive CD8+ T cells from PBMCs. The CDR3 reads CASSTDSLNEQYF. DNA of the CDR3: TGTGCCAGCAGCACAGACAGTCTCAACGAGCAGTACTTC.